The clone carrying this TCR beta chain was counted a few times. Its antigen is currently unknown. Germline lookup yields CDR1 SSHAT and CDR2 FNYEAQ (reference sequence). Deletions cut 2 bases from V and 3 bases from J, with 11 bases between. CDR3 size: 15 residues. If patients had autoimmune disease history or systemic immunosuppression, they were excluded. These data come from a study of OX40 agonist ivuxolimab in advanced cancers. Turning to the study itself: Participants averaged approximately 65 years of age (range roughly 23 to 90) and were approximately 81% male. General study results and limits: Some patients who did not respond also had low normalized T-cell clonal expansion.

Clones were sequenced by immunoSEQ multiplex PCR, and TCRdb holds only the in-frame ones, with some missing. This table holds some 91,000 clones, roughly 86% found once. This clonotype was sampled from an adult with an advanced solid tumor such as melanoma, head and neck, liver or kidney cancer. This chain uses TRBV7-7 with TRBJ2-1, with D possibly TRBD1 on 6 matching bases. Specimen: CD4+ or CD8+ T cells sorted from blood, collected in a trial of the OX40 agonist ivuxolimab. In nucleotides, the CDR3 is TGTGCCAGCAGCTTATCTGCGGACAGCTACAATGAGCAGTTCTTC. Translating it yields CASSLSADSYNEQFF.